Sequencing of this T cell receptor beta chain was carried out in a study of Graves' ophthalmopathy and Graves' hyperthyroidism (dated by TCRdb to the late 2010s). Turning to the overall study: Peripheral blood was collected before any treatment was given, at the time of initial diagnosis. In total, some 130 blood samples were TCR-sequenced: 40 to 45 ophthalmopathy, about 75 hyperthyroidism and approximately 17 hyperthyroidism-to-ophthalmopathy patients. The study used TCR beta repertoire signatures to distinguish Graves' ophthalmopathy from Graves' hyperthyroidism and to predict progression to ophthalmopathy. To explore V-J signatures that distinguish ophthalmopathy from hyperthyroidism, a discovery set of 100 patients was enrolled, made up of under 50 with ophthalmopathy and 57 with stable hyperthyroidism. The independent validation cohort included 18 to 20 hyperthyroidism patients plus 17 patients who later progressed from hyperthyroidism to ophthalmopathy. Following sample collection, hyperthyroidism patients were given methimazole at a starting dose of 30 mg daily, and ophthalmopathy patients were given high-dose intravenous methylprednisolone. In about six hyperthyroidism patients, the T-cell repertoire of thyroid tissue was compared with the T-cell repertoire of blood. What the authors observed across the whole study: In validation, the model predicted ophthalmopathy progression with about 70% sensitivity and about 73% specificity; approximately 12 predicted patients were CT-confirmed with GO in a median of approximately six months. Most expanded thyroid clonotypes with frequency above 0.001 were also detected in blood, suggesting blood repertoires may reflect the thyroid immune response. The 13-signature model separated ophthalmopathy from stable hyperthyroidism with roughly 89% sensitivity and less than 83% specificity in cross-validation, and 80%/75% in the test set. Sample size was not statistically predetermined, and group allocation was not concealed from the investigators.

For repertoire sequencing, the TCR beta CDR3 regions were amplified from RNA transcripts. The first round was an RT-PCR using HTBI primers with the Qiagen OneStep RT-PCR kit, and this first round was followed by a second-round multiplex PCR, then size selection and purification. Libraries were sequenced on an Illumina HiSeq2000 using paired-end 100 bp reads. The paper's data handling went like this. SOAPnuke was used to process the reads, removing any read that contained adapters or uncalled bases, had a mean Phred below 15, or lacked an exact match to the constant primer or identifier. COPE v1.2.5 was used to merge high-quality paired reads. Unique nucleotide sequences were defined as clonotypes and aligned to IMGT TRB V, D and J references using MiTCR v1.1. Only V-J combinations with frequency above 0.0001 were analysed, covering approximately 99% of repertoires. For each V-J combination, a TCR clonal expansion and chaos score was defined as F50 clonal expansion divided by the chaos observed in the TCRdist matrix. Welch's t-statistics and random forest were used to narrow the features down to 13 V-J combinations, which were then fed into a naive Bayes classifier. The Morisita-Horn index was used to measure how similar the thyroid and blood repertoires were. TCRdb reanalyzed the raw reads on its own, using fastp at Q25 for trimming and MiXCR for clone calling, and kept in-frame beta chains. Duplicate CDR3 protein sequences are folded into a single record with the most common DNA and genes. In this record, the V and J calls reflect TCRdb's handling and not the investigators' own analysis. The sample table shows about 740,000 distinct CDR3 sequences, and roughly 40% are seen once. About 40% of the sample rests with the top ten.

Ophthalmopathy patients had moderately to severely active disease, Clinical Activity Score of at least 3, NOSPECS grade of at least 4, and disease duration under 3 months. Patients were excluded if they had other autoimmune diseases, uncontrolled infections, pregnancy or lactation. Clinical symptoms, serum thyroxine, TRAb, thyroid ultrasound and orbital computed tomography formed the basis of the diagnosis. PBMCs were isolated from about 10 ml of fresh peripheral blood by Ficoll-Paque density gradient centrifugation. Trizol reagent was used to extract the total RNA, and its quality was then checked on an Agilent 2100 Bioanalyzer. Ten or more counts support this clonotype. Its antigen is not yet known. There are no base qualities to consult, and no much larger clone falls within one base. Per the germline V gene, KGHDR is the CDR1 and SFDVKD is the CDR2. From cysteine to phenylalanine, the CDR3 is 14 amino acids long. Here the CDR3 DNA is all that survives: 42 bases in frame from base 1. Trimming removed 5 bases from V and 4 bases from J, leaving 13 bases between the germline ends.

The chain employs TRBV24-1 and TRBJ1-1, with the D gene too uncertain to name. This clonotype was obtained from an adult man with Graves' ophthalmopathy. The sample was peripheral blood. The CDR3 region has the sequence CATSGGGVFTEAFF. The nucleotide sequence is given as TGTGCCACCAGTGGCGGTGGTGTGTTCACTGAAGCTTTCTTT.